The clone carrying this T cell receptor (beta chain) was counted once. The data were obtained in a study of blood T cell repertoires in COVID-19. Study-wide context: Nucleic acid was either cDNA or gDNA, and it came from T cells, B-cell-depleted T cells, or PBMCs.

Original data processing: The authors estimated nucleated cell counts from reference gene primer amplification. Repertoires were generated with immunoSEQ multiplex PCR, while TCRdb's copy carries only in-frame clones and drops some. That table furnishes V, J and clone size, whereas the DNA furnished D and trimming. The data contain 150,000 to 200,000 clones, around nine tenths of them singletons. The sequence was collected from a woman aged 18-29 years who had recovered from COVID-19. Sequencing was carried out using peripheral blood.

CDR3 sequence: CASALRQGSYGYTF. The CDR3 nucleotides read TGTGCCAGCGCCTTAAGACAGGGGTCCTATGGCTACACCTTC. The V and J genes are TRBV6-5 and TRBJ1-2; TRBD1 matches at 8 bases. Germline assignment: CDR1 MNHEY and CDR2 SVGAGI. With V trimmed by 8 bases and J by 4 bases, 9 bases remained unmatched. The CDR3 runs 14 residues.